The T cell receptor beta chain described here comes from a study of T cell repertoires in Merkel cell carcinoma (dated by TCRdb to about 2019). Context from the whole study: The study excluded patients who had received intralesional immunotherapy or systemic immune checkpoint blockade before the biopsy. To be included, a subject needed both a diagnosis of MCPyV-positive Merkel cell carcinoma and tumor-infiltrating lymphocytes that had been successfully expanded in vitro. Tetramer sorting, cloning and paired TCR sequencing of expanded tumor-infiltrating lymphocytes were first used to define MCPyV-specific clonotypes.

A word on this clone: Its binding antigen is unknown. Per-nucleotide qualities are absent, and no much larger clonotype sits a single base away.

Broader findings and caveats from the paper: The study did not examine normal tissue biopsies.

The CDR3 spans 16 residues, from the cysteine through the phenylalanine. The sequence is cut down to CDR3 DNA, 48 bases in frame from base 1. CDR1 and CDR2 were assigned from the germline V gene as SGHDN and FVKESK. V ends up 1 base short and J 2 bases short, with an unmatched junction base count of 7. Each study subject had MCPyV-positive Merkel cell carcinoma confirmed by biopsy and had serum antibodies to T-antigen that tested positive. Genomic DNA was extracted from roughly six adjacent 10-micron frozen tumor sections without any cell sorting or culture. Roughly 5 x 5 x 5 mm of tumor biopsy tissue was frozen in optimal cutting temperature compound. In the frozen biopsy, scout sections stained with hematoxylin and eosin confirmed plenty of Merkel cell carcinoma along with infiltrating cells. The immunoSEQ assay was used for TRB CDR3 sequencing and data processing of tumor genomic DNA. TCRdb mirrors the immuneACCESS table, restricted to in-frame sequences. Some clones are absent from its copies; in checked studies, under half trace to an unresolved V gene, and the reason for the others is unknown. The sample includes 12,000 to 15,000 clones, with 76% observed a single time. Approximately 17% of the sample goes to the ten largest clones.

The TCR originated in an adult with Merkel cell carcinoma. This chain joins TRBV14 to TRBJ2-5; TRBD1 lines up with 7 middle nucleotides. The specimen sequenced was tumor tissue. The DNA sequence reads TGTGCCAGCAGCCAAGTAGGAGACAGGGCGCAAGAGACCCAGTACTTC. It codes for CASSQVGDRAQETQYF.